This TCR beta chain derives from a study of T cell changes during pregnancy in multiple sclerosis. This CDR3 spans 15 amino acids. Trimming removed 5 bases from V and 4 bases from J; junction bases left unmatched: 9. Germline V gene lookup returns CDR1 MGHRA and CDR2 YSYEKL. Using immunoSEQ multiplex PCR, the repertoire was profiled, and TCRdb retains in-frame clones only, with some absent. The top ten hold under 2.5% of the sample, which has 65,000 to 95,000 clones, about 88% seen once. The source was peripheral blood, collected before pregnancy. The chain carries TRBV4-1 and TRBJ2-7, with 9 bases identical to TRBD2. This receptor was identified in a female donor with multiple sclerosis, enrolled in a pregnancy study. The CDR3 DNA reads TGCGCCAGCAGCAGCCCTGCGGGGGGGAGGTACGAGCAGTACTTC. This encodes CASSSPAGGRYEQYF.